One and the same sample provided the 22 T cell receptor beta chains below, sequenced in a study of T-cell reconstitution after alpha-beta-depleted transplantation in children. TCRbeta library preparation incorporated unique molecular identifiers. A single record per CDR3 protein comes from TCRdb applying MiXCR to the PCR reads. The data show a few hundred thousand distinct CDR3 sequences, around a tenth seen once. This specimen consisted of PBMCs from the stem cell graft donor, obtained from the stem cell graft. These receptors were taken from a human donor who donated a stem cell graft to a child with acute lymphoblastic leukemia.

This clonotype was counted between two and nine times. The chain is built from TRBV5-1 and TRBJ1-4; the D is unclear. This CDR3 spans 15 amino acids. V was cut by 4 bases and J by 6 bases, with 16 bases left in between. The V gene's germline CDR1 is SGHRS and CDR2 YFSETQ. The chain's CDR3 is CASSASGIFDEKLFF. Here the CDR3 DNA reads TGCGCCAGCAGCGCATCCGGCATTTTCGATGAAAAACTGTTTTTT.

The chain has TRBV5-1 and TRBJ1-2; possible D gene TRBD1, 6 bases. Trimming took 1 base from V and 8 from J, leaving 9 bases between them. The CDR3 spans 12 residues. CDR1 is SGHRS and CDR2 is YFSETQ in the germline V gene. CDR3 loop: CASSLSQGGYTF. CDR3 bases: TGCGCCAGCAGCTTGAGCCAGGGGGGCTACACCTTC.

DNA for the CDR3: TGTGCCAGCAGCTCGCTCCGGACAGGGGCCTACGAGCAGTACTTC. Translated, it gives CASSSLRTGAYEQYF. The chain uses TRBV7-9 and TRBJ2-7; 9 bases map to TRBD1. V was clipped by 4 bases and J by 2 bases; unmatched bases: 6. The CDR3 is 15 residues long. The germline gives CDR1 SEHNR, CDR2 FQNEAQ (reference sequence). Full variable domain (missing parts from reference TRBV7-9 and TRBJ2-7): DTGVSQNPRHKITKRGQNVTFRCDPISEHNRLYWYRQTLGQGPEFLTYFQNEAQLEKSRLLSDRFSAERPKGSFSTLEIQRTEQGDSAMYLCASSSLRTGAYEQYFGPGTRLTVT.

This clonotype was counted at least ten times. V and J are TRBV12-3 or TRBV12-4 and TRBJ2-4, with a tentative D call TRBD2 (6 bases). The germline V and J ends were trimmed by 7 bases and 8 bases, with 21 bases remaining between them. The CDR3 has 15 amino acids. The CDR3 spells CASTRDFLRRDIQYF. CDR3 nucleotide sequence: TGTGCCAGCACCAGGGACTTCCTTCGGCGGGACATTCAGTACTTC.

This clonotype was picked up a small number of times. J is TRBJ2-5 and V is TRBV20-1, with a possible D match to TRBD2 (6 bases). Germline loops: CDR1 DFQATT, CDR2 SNEGSKA (reference sequence). The germline V and J ends were trimmed by 5 bases and 1 base, with 17 bases remaining between them. CDR3 size: 15 residues. CDR3 sequence: CSAGAGGTFQETQYF. CDR3 DNA sequence: TGCAGTGCTGGGGCGGGCGGGACCTTCCAAGAGACCCAGTACTTC.

This clonotype was detected ten times or more. This chain links TRBV7-2 with TRBJ2-1; TRBD2 agrees at 11 bases. V gave up 5 bases and J gave up 4 bases; unmatched junction bases: 7. CDR1 is SGHTA, CDR2 FQGNSA, per germline. This CDR3 spans 16 amino acids. CDR3 amino acids: CASSVLGTSGYNEQFF. CDR3 DNA sequence: TGTGCCAGCAGCGTACTAGGGACTAGCGGATACAATGAGCAGTTCTTC.

This clonotype was picked up many times. This rearrangement joins TRBV20-1 to TRBJ1-1, with TRBD1 as a possible D gene (5 bases). V lost 1 base and J lost 6, with 15 bases in between. Germline-derived CDR1 and CDR2 are DFQATT and SNEGSKA (reference sequence). The CDR3 is 14 amino acids. CDR3 DNA: TGCAGTGCTAGAGCAGGGTCCCAGGGCGCTGAAGCTTTCTTT. It specifies CSARAGSQGAEAFF.

This clonotype was counted a few times. The CDR3 region is CASSASGMGSDTQYF. CDR3 sequence (DNA): TGTGCCAGCAGCGCTAGCGGGATGGGGTCAGATACGCAGTATTTT. The J gene is TRBJ2-3, the V gene TRBV12-3 or TRBV12-4; TRBD2 agrees at 9 bases. The CDR3 contains 15 residues. Trimming removed 6 bases from V and 4 bases from J; junction bases left unmatched: 8.

This clonotype was recorded many times. This rearrangement joins TRBV29-1 to TRBJ1-2; D gene unclear. CDR3 length: 13 amino acids. The germline CDR1 and CDR2 sequences are SQVTM and ANQGSEA. The ends were cut back, 1 base at V and 3 bases at J, with 9 bases in the middle. The CDR3 sequence: CSVEVVSDYGYTF. In nucleotides, the CDR3 is TGCAGCGTTGAAGTAGTGTCAGACTATGGCTACACCTTC. Variable domain in full (rest from reference TRBV29-1 and TRBJ1-2): SAVISQKPSRDICQRGTSLTIQCQVDSQVTMMFWYRQQPGQSLTLIATANQGSEATYESGFVIDKFPISRPNLTFSTLTVSNMSPEDSSIYLCSVEVVSDYGYTFGSGTRLTVV.

The V gene is TRBV27, the J gene TRBJ2-7, with D tentatively TRBD1 (6 bases). V shed 5 bases and J shed 0 bases, with 17 bases lying between them. The CDR3 runs to 16 residues. CDR1 is MNHEY and CDR2 is SMNVEV in the germline V gene (reference sequence). The CDR3 DNA is TGTGCCAGCAGTCCAGTCTGGGGGACATTCTCCTACGAGCAGTACTTC. Protein: CASSPVWGTFSYEQYF.

This clonotype appeared a few times. V gene TRBV10-3 combines with J gene TRBJ2-1; D remains ambiguous. This CDR3 is 16 amino acids long. The V gene's germline CDR1 is ENHRY and CDR2 SYGVKD. The germline V and J ends were trimmed by 7 bases and 10 bases, with 26 bases remaining between them. CDR3: CAITKDTPGLPVEQFF. The CDR3 bases are TGTGCCATCACAAAAGACACCCCCGGGCTACCAGTGGAGCAGTTCTTC.

V usage is TRBV29-1 and J usage is TRBJ2-7, with a weak D call TRBD1 (6 bases). The germline V gene encodes CDR1 SQVTM and CDR2 ANQGSEA. V lost 6 bases to trimming and J lost 0 bases, with 18 bases between them. This CDR3 spans 15 amino acids. CDR3 protein: CSVRGGPSLSYEQYF. The CDR3 bases are TGCAGCGTGCGAGGGGGACCTTCCCTCTCCTACGAGCAGTACTTC.

This clonotype has more than one count but fewer than ten. This chain uses TRBV4-2 with TRBJ2-2; TRBD2 agrees at 7 bases. CDR3 length: 16 amino acids. J was trimmed by 4 bases and V by 0 bases; bases with no gene match: 5. In germline, CDR1 is LGHNA, CDR2 YNFKEQ. The CDR3 DNA follows: TGTGCCAGCAGCCAAGATTTTGCGGGAGTCACCGGGGAGCTGTTTTTT. This gives the protein CASSQDFAGVTGELFF.

The chain joins TRBV4-1 to TRBJ1-1, with TRBD1 matching 8 bases. Germline CDR1 is MGHRA and CDR2 is YSYEKL. The V gene end was trimmed by 4 bases and the J gene end by 4 bases; junction bases not matched to a gene: 14. The CDR3 contains 17 residues. The CDR3 DNA follows: TGCGCCAGCAGCCCTGGACAGGGTGGTGGTAGGCTCACTGAAGCTTTCTTT. It codes for CASSPGQGGGRLTEAFF.

The genes are TRBV7-2 and TRBJ2-7; perhaps TRBD2 as D (5 bases). Trimming took off 1 base at V and 2 bases at J, with 15 bases between the two ends. The germline CDR1 and CDR2 sequences are SGHTA and FQGNSA. The CDR3 loop spans 16 amino acids. The CDR3 DNA reads as TGTGCCAGCAGCTTAGAACTAGTTTTCCGCGCCTACGAGCAGTACTTC. Its protein is CASSLELVFRAYEQYF.

The table lists this clonotype with a few counts. The rearrangement links TRBV28 to TRBJ2-7; D may match TRBD1 or TRBD2 (5 bases each). The CDR3 is 16 residues long. CDR1 is MDHEN and CDR2 is SYDVKM in the germline V gene. Trimming removed 5 bases at V and 4 bases at J, with 21 bases between. The CDR3 protein is CASSPGRGGKVYEQYF. DNA of the CDR3: TGTGCCAGCAGTCCTGGACGTGGGGGAAAGGTGTACGAGCAGTACTTC.

This clonotype was recorded once. Relative to the germline gene, one junction end is altered; a read error may explain this. The CDR3 DNA reads as TGTGCCTGCAGTTTAGACCCCTCATACACTACGGGACAGACCTACGAGCAGTACTTC. Amino acid sequence: CACSLDPSYTTGQTYEQYF. The chain has TRBV12-3 or TRBV12-4 and TRBJ2-7; TRBD1 matches at 7 bases. This CDR3 has 19 amino acids.

This clonotype was seen a few times. J is TRBJ2-5 and V is TRBV6-5, with unresolved D. CDR1 and CDR2 (germline): MNHEY, SVGAGI. V was clipped by 0 bases and J by 0 bases, with 8 bases between them. CDR3 length: 15 residues. CDR3: CASSYSPDNQETQYF. CDR3 nucleotide sequence: TGTGCCAGCAGTTACTCACCAGACAACCAAGAGACCCAGTACTTC.

This chain links TRBV5-1 with TRBJ2-7; D unresolved. The V end lost 0 bases, the J end lost 5 bases, and 9 bases lay between the germline ends. CDR1 is SGHRS and CDR2 is YFSETQ in the germline V gene. The CDR3 is 13 residues long. The DNA for the CDR3 is TGCGCCAGCAGCTTGGGGGGTATAAACGAGCAGTACTTC. Its protein is CASSLGGINEQYF.

The gene calls are TRBV5-1 and TRBJ1-1; possibly TRBD1 for D (6 bases). Trimming shortened V by 1 base and J by 4 bases, and 11 bases separated the two germline ends. Per the germline V gene, CDR1 is SGHRS and CDR2 is YFSETQ. CDR3 length: 14 residues. The CDR3 DNA sequence: TGCGCCAGCAGCTTGATTGGCAGGGGCACTGAAGCTTTCTTT. Its protein is CASSLIGRGTEAFF.

Ten or more counts support this clonotype. V and J are TRBV27 and TRBJ2-7, with a possible D match to TRBD2 (6 bases). The CDR3 spans 13 residues. CDR1 is MNHEY, CDR2 SMNVEV, per germline (reference sequence). V was pared by 3 bases and J by 2 bases, with 8 bases between. CDR3 region: CASSFGGTYEQYF. CDR3 nucleotides: TGTGCCAGCAGTTTTGGAGGGACCTACGAGCAGTACTTC.

The chain links TRBV19 to TRBJ2-1, with a possible D match to TRBD1 (6 bases). This CDR3 has 18 amino acids. Trimming pared 5 bases from V and 2 bases from J, leaving 22 bases between. Looked up from germline, CDR1 is LNHDA and CDR2 is SQIVND (reference sequence). CDR3 sequence (DNA): TGTGCCAGTAGTCCCCGGGTGGGCCCCCAGGGGCCCTACAATGAGCAGTTCTTC. Residues: CASSPRVGPQGPYNEQFF.